The 9 T cell receptor beta chains reported below all come from one sample, sequenced in a study of cytomegalovirus exposure and HLA in healthy donors. In the PCR, 60 Vbeta and 13 Jbeta primers were used. Assay: immunoSEQ multiplex PCR; the TCRdb copy retains only in-frame clones and omits some. Of about 140,000 clones detected, roughly 80% appear once; the ten largest clones hold around 1.6%. Sequencing used PBMCs. Receptors originate from a female donor in good health and CMV-seronegative.

This rearrangement joins TRBV6-1 to TRBJ1-2; 9 bases are shared with TRBD1. The CDR3 runs 14 residues. CDR1 MNHNS and CDR2 SASEGT come from the germline V gene. Losses at the gene ends were 1 base for V and 9 bases for J; bases not matched to a gene: 6. CDR3 sequence reads: CASSEVFDRGSYTF. The CDR3 DNA reads as TGTGCCAGCAGTGAAGTATTTGACAGGGGGAGCTACACCTTC.

The chain couples TRBV5-1 to TRBJ1-6; tentatively, D is TRBD1 (6 bases). The V end was cut by 4 bases, the J end by 5 bases, with 13 bases between. The CDR3 has 15 amino acids. Germline-derived CDR1 and CDR2 are SGHRS and YFSETQ. CDR3 nucleotides: TGCGCCAGCAGCCCCGACCAGGGGAATAATTCACCCCTCCACTTT. It codes for CASSPDQGNNSPLHF. The full variable domain, in which reference TRBV5-1 and TRBJ1-6 provide the parts outside the CDR3, is KAGVTQTPRYLIKTRGQQVTLSCSPISGHRSVSWYQQTPGQGLQFLFEYFSETQRNKGNFPGRFSGRQFSNSRSEMNVSTLELGDSALYLCASSPDQGNNSPLHFGNGTRLTVT.

The genes are TRBV28 and TRBJ1-4; TRBD1 aligns across 7 bases. Germline assignment: CDR1 MDHEN and CDR2 SYDVKM. This CDR3 spans 14 amino acids. The J segment lost 5 bases and the V segment lost 11 bases, leaving 11 bases of the junction unmatched. CDR3 amino acids: CAGSYDRANEKLFF. For the CDR3, the DNA is TGTGCCGGCTCGTACGACAGGGCCAATGAAAAACTGTTTTTT. Filled out from reference TRBV28 and TRBJ1-4, the complete variable domain reads DVKVTQSSRYLVKRTGEKVFLECVQDMDHENMFWYRQDPGLGLRLIYFSYDVKMKEKGDIPEGYSVSREKKERFSLILESASTNQTSMYLCAGSYDRANEKLFFGSGTQLSVL.

The DNA for the CDR3 is TGCGCCAGCAGCTTGGCACAGAGCACCGGGGAGCTGTTTTTT. As protein: CASSLAQSTGELFF. The V gene is TRBV5-1, the J gene TRBJ2-2; D is ambiguous. In germline, CDR1 is SGHRS, CDR2 YFSETQ. V was pared by 0 bases and J by 4 bases, with 7 bases between. The CDR3 consists of 14 residues.

The rearrangement links TRBV30 to TRBJ1-1, with 8 bases fitting TRBD1. Germline CDR1 reads GTSNPN; CDR2 reads SVGIG (reference sequence). The CDR3 spans 14 residues. After removal of 8 bases from V and 1 base from J, the junction contained 9 bases not matched to a gene. CDR3 sequence reads: CARSPGTGNTEAFF. The CDR3 DNA reads TGTGCCCGAAGCCCCGGGACAGGGAACACTGAAGCTTTCTTT.

This clone occurred a few times. V and J are TRBV6-5 and TRBJ1-4, with 8 nucleotides matching TRBD1. The CDR3 loop spans 14 amino acids. J gave up 10 bases and V 6 bases, and 10 bases lay outside the gene matches. The germline V gene has CDR1 MNHEY and CDR2 SVGAGI. The CDR3 nucleotides read TGTGCCAGCAGCCGGACAGGGCCACCGGGAAAACTGTTTTTT. Residues: CASSRTGPPGKLFF.

The chain carries TRBV28 and TRBJ1-6; a weak D match, TRBD1 (6 bases). Trimming shortened V by 5 bases and J by 14 bases, and 16 bases separated the two germline ends. This CDR3 comprises 13 residues. From germline, CDR1 is MDHEN and CDR2 SYDVKM. The CDR3 sequence is CASSNGQSSTLHF. The CDR3 DNA reads TGTGCCAGCAGTAACGGACAGTCTAGCACCCTCCACTTT.

The chain links TRBV10-3 to TRBJ2-5, with TRBD1 matching over 7 bases. Germline assignment: CDR1 ENHRY and CDR2 SYGVKD. This CDR3 is 15 amino acids long. After removal of 4 bases from V and 1 base from J, the junction contained 6 bases not matched to a gene. This chain's CDR3 is CAISGARDSQETQYF. The DNA of the CDR3 is TGTGCCATCAGTGGGGCCCGGGACAGCCAAGAGACCCAGTACTTC.

This chain connects TRBV15 to TRBJ2-4; D call uncertain. CDR3 length: 12 residues. V was cut by 6 bases and J by 2 bases, with 5 bases left in between. From germline, CDR1 is LNHNV and CDR2 YYDKDF (reference sequence). The chain's CDR3 is CATRSSKNIQYF. The DNA for the CDR3 is TGTGCCACCAGGTCATCCAAAAACATTCAGTACTTC.